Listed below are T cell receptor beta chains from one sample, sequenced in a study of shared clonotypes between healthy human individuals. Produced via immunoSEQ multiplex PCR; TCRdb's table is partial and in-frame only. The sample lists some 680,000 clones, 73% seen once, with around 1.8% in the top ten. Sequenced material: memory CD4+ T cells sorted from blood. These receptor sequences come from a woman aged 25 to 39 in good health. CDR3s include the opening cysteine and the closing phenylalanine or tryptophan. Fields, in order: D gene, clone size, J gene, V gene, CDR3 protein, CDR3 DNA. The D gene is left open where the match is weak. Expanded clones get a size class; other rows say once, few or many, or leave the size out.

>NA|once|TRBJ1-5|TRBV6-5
CASRRSANSNQPQHF
TGTGCCAGCAGACGCTCGGCCAATAGCAATCAGCCCCAGCATTTT
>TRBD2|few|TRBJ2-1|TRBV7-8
CASSSVGLAGREQFF
TGTGCCAGCAGCTCGGTTGGACTAGCGGGCAGGGAGCAGTTCTTC
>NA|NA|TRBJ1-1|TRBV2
CASSDREVLHEAFF
TGTGCCAGCAGTGACAGGGAGGTCCTACATGAAGCTTTCTTT
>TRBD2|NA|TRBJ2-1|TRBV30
CAWKPGLANNEQFF
TGTGCCTGGAAACCGGGACTAGCGAACAATGAGCAGTTCTTC
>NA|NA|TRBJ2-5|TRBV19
CASNGGEKVDETQYF
TGTGCCAGTAACGGCGGGGAGAAGGTGGACGAGACCCAGTACTTC
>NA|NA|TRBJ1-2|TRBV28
CASRARGGNYGYTF
TGTGCCAGCAGGGCCCGAGGGGGAAACTATGGCTACACCTTC
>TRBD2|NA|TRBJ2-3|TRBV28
CASSFIAGGRGDTQYF
TGTGCCAGCAGTTTTATAGCGGGAGGGCGCGGAGATACGCAGTATTTT
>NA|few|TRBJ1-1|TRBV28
CASSLQIKNTEAFF
TGTGCCAGCAGTTTACAAATAAAGAACACTGAAGCTTTCTTT
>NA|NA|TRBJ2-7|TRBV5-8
CASRSLSYEQYF
TGTGCCAGCAGATCCCTCTCCTACGAGCAGTACTTC
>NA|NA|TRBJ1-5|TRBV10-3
CAISESVDQPQHF
TGTGCCATCAGTGAGTCAGTGGATCAGCCCCAGCATTTT
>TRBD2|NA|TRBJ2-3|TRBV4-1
CASRAREGQYF
TGCGCCAGCAGGGCAAGGGAGGGGCAGTATTTT
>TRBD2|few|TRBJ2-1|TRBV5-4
CASSGGTTYNEQFF
TGTGCCAGCAGCGGGGGGACTACTTACAATGAGCAGTTCTTC
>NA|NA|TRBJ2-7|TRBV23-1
CASPQLEQYF
TGCGCCAGCCCACAGCTCGAGCAGTACTTC
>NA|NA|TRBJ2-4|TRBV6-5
CATFRGDIQYF
TGTGCCACCTTCAGGGGCGACATTCAGTACTTC
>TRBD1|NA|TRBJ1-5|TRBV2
CASSGTGAAQPQHF
TGTGCCAGCAGCGGGACAGGGGCGGCACAGCCCCAGCATTTT
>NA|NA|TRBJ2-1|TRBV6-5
CASHFAGAYNEQFF
TGTGCCAGCCACTTTGCCGGGGCCTACAATGAGCAGTTCTTC
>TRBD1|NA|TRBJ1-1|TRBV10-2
CASSVPGQGEAFF
TGCGCCAGCAGTGTACCGGGACAGGGTGAAGCTTTCTTT